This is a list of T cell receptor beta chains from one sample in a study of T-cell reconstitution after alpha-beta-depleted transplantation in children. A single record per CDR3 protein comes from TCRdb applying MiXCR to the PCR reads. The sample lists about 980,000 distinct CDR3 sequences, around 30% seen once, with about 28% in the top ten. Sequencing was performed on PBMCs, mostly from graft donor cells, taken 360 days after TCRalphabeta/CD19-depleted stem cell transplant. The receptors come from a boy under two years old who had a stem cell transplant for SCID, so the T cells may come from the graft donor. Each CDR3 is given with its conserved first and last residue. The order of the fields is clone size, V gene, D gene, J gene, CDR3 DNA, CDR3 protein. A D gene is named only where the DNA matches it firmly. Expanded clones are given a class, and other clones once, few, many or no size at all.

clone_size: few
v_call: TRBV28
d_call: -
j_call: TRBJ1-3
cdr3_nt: TGTGCCAGCTTATCGGGGGTTCCCTCTGGAAACACCATATATTTT
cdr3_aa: CASLSGVPSGNTIYF

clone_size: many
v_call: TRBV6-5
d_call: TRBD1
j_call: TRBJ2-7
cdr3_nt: TGTGCCAGCAGTTCGGGACAGGGGGTTGTCCCACACGAGCAGTACTTC
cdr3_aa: CASSSGQGVVPHEQYF

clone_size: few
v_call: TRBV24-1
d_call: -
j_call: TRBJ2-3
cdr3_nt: TGTGCCACCAGTGTGCCGGGATACACAGATACGCAGTATTTT
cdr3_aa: CATSVPGYTDTQYF

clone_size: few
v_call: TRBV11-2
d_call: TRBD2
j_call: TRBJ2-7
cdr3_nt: TGTGCCAGCAGCTTCGAGCGGGGGCCCTCCTACGAGCAGTACTTC
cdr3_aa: CASSFERGPSYEQYF

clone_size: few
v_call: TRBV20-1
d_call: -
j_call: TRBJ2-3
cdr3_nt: TGCAGTGCCTCCCGACCCACAGATACGCAGTATTTT
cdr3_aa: CSASRPTDTQYF

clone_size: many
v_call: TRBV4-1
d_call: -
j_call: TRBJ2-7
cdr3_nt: TGCGCCAGCAGCCAAGATCCGGGCCTTTACTACGAGCAGTACTTC
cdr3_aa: CASSQDPGLYYEQYF

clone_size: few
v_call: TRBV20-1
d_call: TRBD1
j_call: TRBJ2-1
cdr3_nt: TGCAGTGCCGCGGACAGGGGATTGCGGGAGCAGTTCTTC
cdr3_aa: CSAADRGLREQFF

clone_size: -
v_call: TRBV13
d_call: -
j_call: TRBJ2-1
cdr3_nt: TGTGCCAGCAGCTTCCGTAGGGGGGGGCTTTATGATGAGCAGTTCTTC
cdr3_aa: CASSFRRGGLYDEQFF

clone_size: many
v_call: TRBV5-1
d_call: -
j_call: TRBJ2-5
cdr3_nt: TGTGCCAGCAGCTTCAGCGGCGAGACCCAGTACTTC
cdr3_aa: CASSFSGETQYF

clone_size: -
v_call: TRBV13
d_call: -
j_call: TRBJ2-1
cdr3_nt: TGTGCCAGCAGCTTAGAGTTTCCAGGAGACGATGAGCAGTTCTTC
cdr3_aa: CASSLEFPGDDEQFF

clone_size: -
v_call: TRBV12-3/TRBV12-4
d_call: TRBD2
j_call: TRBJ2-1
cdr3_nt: TGTGCCAGCAGTTTAAGGTTGGTGAAGATAGCGGGACGCAATGAGCAGTTCTTC
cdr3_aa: CASSLRLVKIAGRNEQFF

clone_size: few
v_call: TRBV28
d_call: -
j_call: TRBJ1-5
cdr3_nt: TGTGCCAGCAGGATCAGGGACAATCAGCCCCAGCATTTT
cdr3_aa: CASRIRDNQPQHF

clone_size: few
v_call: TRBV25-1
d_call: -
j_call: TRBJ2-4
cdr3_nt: TGTGCCAGCAGTGAATGGGGGAGGAAGCGTGAAAACATTCAGTACTTC
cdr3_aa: CASSEWGRKRENIQYF

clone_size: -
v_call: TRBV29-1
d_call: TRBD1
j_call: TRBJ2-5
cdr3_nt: TGCAGCGGGCTGGGACAGAGGATGGAGACCCAGTACTTC
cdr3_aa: CSGLGQRMETQYF